Here is one T cell receptor beta chain with its context. The specificity of this receptor is unknown. Base qualities are not at hand, and no much larger clone is one base apart. The germline V gene encodes CDR1 MDHEN and CDR2 SYDVKM. V lost 6 bases and J lost 0 bases, and the count of bases not matched to a germline gene is 8. The CDR3 numbers 15 residues from cysteine through phenylalanine. Only CDR3 DNA remains: 45 bases, in frame from the first base. Healthy HIV-negative adults with no recently reported acute infections or vaccinations were included as donors. All donors were Caucasian adults living in Nashville, Tennessee, USA. Magnetic negative selection was used to enrich CD4+ T cells, after which naive cells were positively selected on CD45RA and the negative fraction became the memory subset. Blood was collected by leukapheresis, and PBMCs were isolated by Ficoll-Histopaque density gradient centrifugation and then cryopreserved in liquid nitrogen vapor phase. Purity and quantity of every magnetically sorted T cell population were checked by analytical flow cytometry. Genomic DNA was isolated from every sorted fraction and measured by UV absorbance on a Nanodrop 2000c.

Using the deep immunoSEQ assay, multiplex PCR amplified TCR CDR3 regions from genomic DNA. Extracted genomic DNA from each cell subset was spread evenly across all wells of several immunoSEQ 96-well plates, with each plate serving as a replicate. For sorted subsets, around 200 ng genomic DNA, equal to tens of thousands of T cell genomes, was loaded into each replicate PCR. Purified libraries were quantified with a Qubit 3.0 fluorometer, sized on a Bioanalyzer 2100, and re-quantified with the KAPA Library Quantification kit. Each immunoSEQ 96-well plate was sequenced on its own single-read 150-cycle Illumina NextSeq 550 flow cell. Under the source paper's analysis protocol: Because only junctional sequences without quality scores were contained in the immunoSEQ output, filtering matching that applied to full-length reads could not be performed. Sequences were annotated with PyIR, a Python wrapper for IgBLAST v1.9, and V/J genes and CDR3 were assigned using IMGT germline references. Any read was removed if the V/J assignment was weak (E-value above 1e-6), the CDR3 was missing, or the read contained stop codons, out-of-frame junctions, or ambiguous translated residues. A V3J clonotype was defined by an identical inferred V gene, J gene, and CDR3 amino acid sequence. Percentage overlap between repertoires was computed as shared unique clonotypes divided by the size of the smaller repertoire. Three approaches were used to assess repertoire richness: RTK rarefaction, the Chao1 estimator, and Recon v2.1 estimates of unobserved clonotypes. Generation probabilities for all TCRbeta clonotypes obtained by the gDNA method from a handful of donors were computed using OLGA. TCRdb took this table from immuneACCESS and kept in-frame rearrangements with V and J called. Such tables lack part of the clones; where checked against another copy, unresolved V genes explain under half of the gap, and the rest is unexplained. V, J and clone size are taken as reported in that table, and D and trimming were inferred from the DNA itself. In this sample the table shows approximately 2,300,000 clones, 85% to 95% of which occur a single time. The top ten clones comprise around 0.38% of the sample.

The data derive from a study of shared clonotypes between healthy human individuals (dated by TCRdb to about 2020). Study-wide context: A couple of women and three men aged 18 to 49 years were included in the cohort. For each donor, three plates each were used for CD4 naive and CD4 memory, two plates were used for CD8 naive, and one plate was used for CD8 memory. To estimate repertoire size and how much clonotypes are shared between individuals, the study performed deep sequencing of blood TCR repertoires from five healthy adults. Different laboratories and diverse techniques were used to prepare libraries and sequence TCR repertoires, to increase sequencing depth and limit assay-specific biases. Leukapheresis yielded between about 0.94 and 10 billion PBMCs per donor. What the authors observed across the whole study: The genetic and exposure-history diversity represented was limited by the small number of donors. Even with the large sequencing depth, rarefaction of the sorted-subset datasets indicated that sequencing was incomplete. Compared with non-shared clonotypes, clonotypes shared by all four sorted-subset donors had higher generation probabilities. Pairwise subsampling indicated that sequencing depth was expected to affect the degree of clonotype sharing among donors. Naive subsets generally had larger estimated clonotype richness than memory subsets did. Sampling was restricted to blood, and TCR repertoires in tissues likely differ from the TCR repertoires found in blood. About 5% of naive CD4, around 4% of naive CD8, 2.3% of memory CD4, and approximately 0.39% of memory CD8 clonotypes were shared across several donors.

The chain couples TRBV28 to TRBJ2-7; 7 bases in between match TRBD1. This clonotype was obtained from a man between 18 and 29 years old in good health. Some clones in this sample may be carry-over from other donors' samples. Sequenced sample: naive CD4+ T cells from PBMCs. The cell subset or site label corresponds to: CD45RA+ positively selected. The nucleotide sequence is given as TGTGCCAGCAGATCACAGGGGTCGGTCTCCTACGAGCAGTACTTC. Its amino acids are CASRSQGSVSYEQYF.